The rows below give T cell receptor beta chains drawn from one sample of a study of OX40 agonist ivuxolimab in advanced cancers. Here immunoSEQ multiplex PCR was the method, and the copy in TCRdb shows in-frame clones only, minus some. In the table there are roughly 76,000 clones, around 81% of which are singletons. This specimen consisted of CD4+ or CD8+ T cells sorted from blood, obtained in a trial of the OX40 agonist ivuxolimab. The receptors originated from an adult with an advanced solid tumor such as melanoma, head and neck, liver or kidney cancer. Both conserved end residues are part of each CDR3. A D gene is named only where the DNA matches it firmly. Size is omitted from some rows. Given values are once, few, many or a class for expanded clones.

D gene	V gene	J gene	clone size	CDR3 protein	CDR3 DNA
.	TRBV7-9	TRBJ2-5	.	CASSLALGGVETQYF	TGTGCCAGCAGCTTAGCGCTAGGGGGAGTAGAGACCCAGTACTTC
TRBD2	TRBV5-5	TRBJ2-1	once	CASSLGDSGVSSYNEQFF	TGTGCCAGCAGCTTGGGGGATAGCGGGGTAAGCTCCTACAATGAGCAGTTCTTC
.	TRBV27	TRBJ1-6	.	CASSLVFQTGGNSPLHF	TGTGCCAGCAGTTTAGTCTTCCAGACAGGCGGCAATTCACCCCTCCACTTT
.	TRBV5-1	TRBJ1-4	.	CASSSGQKVNEKLFF	TGCGCCAGCAGCTCCGGACAGAAAGTTAATGAAAAACTGTTTTTT
.	TRBV7-9	TRBJ2-2	.	CASSQEIQWSTGELFF	TGTGCCAGCAGCCAAGAAATTCAGTGGTCCACCGGGGAGCTGTTTTTT
TRBD2	TRBV6-5	TRBJ2-7	few	CASSPVGGRVDEQYF	TGTGCCAGCAGTCCCGTGGGTGGGAGGGTGGACGAGCAGTACTTC
.	TRBV7-9	TRBJ2-1	once	CASGGTDYNEQFF	TGTGCCAGCGGGGGGACAGACTACAATGAGCAGTTCTTC
TRBD1	TRBV5-6	TRBJ2-3	.	CASSKDREFPDTQYF	TGTGCCAGCAGCAAGGACAGGGAGTTCCCAGATACGCAGTATTTT
TRBD1	TRBV7-8	TRBJ1-1	.	CASSSTGGGNTEAFF	TGTGCCAGCAGCTCGACAGGGGGGGGAAACACTGAAGCTTTCTTT
.	TRBV2	TRBJ1-6	.	CASTQRKGSRSPLHF	TGTGCCAGCACTCAAAGAAAGGGGTCTAGGTCACCCCTCCACTTT
.	TRBV27	TRBJ1-6	.	CASRRGRDNSPLHF	TGTGCCAGCAGAAGGGGACGGGATAATTCACCCCTCCACTTT
.	TRBV7-2	TRBJ1-1	few	CASSLVQGFDFF	TGTGCCAGCAGCTTAGTTCAGGGTTTTGATTTCTTT
.	TRBV5-1	TRBJ2-6	.	CASTPSGATGANVLTF	TGCGCCAGCACCCCCTCCGGGGCAACTGGGGCCAACGTCCTGACTTTC